The 6 T cell receptor beta chains reported below all come from one sample, sequenced in a study of Ad26.COV2.S vaccination and SARS-CoV-2 variants. Profiled with immunoSEQ multiplex PCR; TCRdb holds only in-frame clones, not every one. This sample has about 350,000 clones; about 92% occur once, and the top ten carry 3.9%. The sample was peripheral blood, taken after recovery from COVID-19. The source is a human donor who had recovered from COVID-19.

This sequence joins TRBV6-5 and TRBJ2-5; 9 nucleotides align to TRBD1. The CDR3 length is 14 residues. V shed 6 bases and J 2 bases; nucleotides not matched to a gene: 4. Germline values: CDR1 MNHEY, CDR2 SVGAGI. CDR3 in amino acids: CASSRDRVQETQYF. The CDR3 region has the DNA TGTGCCAGCAGCCGGGACAGGGTTCAAGAGACCCAGTACTTC.

DNA of the CDR3: TGTGCCAGCAGTTCTGACGTGAGCTCCTATAATTCACCCCTCCACTTT. Protein: CASSSDVSSYNSPLHF. V is TRBV11-2 and J is TRBJ1-6; D uncertain. Trimming took 6 bases from V and 0 from J, leaving 12 bases between them. The CDR3 sequence is 16 residues long. In germline, CDR1 is SGHAT, CDR2 FQNNGV. Full variable domain (rest looked up from reference TRBV11-2 and TRBJ1-6): EAGVAQSPRYKIIEKRQSVAFWCNPISGHATLYWYQQILGQGPKLLIQFQNNGVVDDSQLPKDRFSAERLKGVDSTLKIQPAKLEDSAVYLCASSSDVSSYNSPLHFGNGTRLTVT.

This rearrangement joins TRBV28 to TRBJ1-1, with D perhaps TRBD1 (5 bases). Germline loops: CDR1 MDHEN, CDR2 SYDVKM. This CDR3 is 16 amino acids long. V shed 5 bases and J shed 5 bases, with 21 bases lying between them. DNA for the CDR3: TGTGCCAGCAGTACTCGGGGGGGGAGCAGTGGAACTGAAGCTTTCTTT. This encodes CASSTRGGSSGTEAFF.

J is TRBJ2-1 and V is TRBV19; 10 bases agree with TRBD2. V trimming: 6 bases; J trimming: 9 bases; junction bases outside the gene matches: 20. Germline V CDR1 and CDR2: LNHDA, SQIVND (reference sequence). CDR3 length equals 18 residues. The CDR3 is CASRRWASGGGRDTEQFF. The CDR3 region has the DNA TGTGCCAGTAGGAGGTGGGCTAGCGGGGGAGGGCGGGATACTGAGCAGTTCTTC.

The chain recombines TRBV25-1 with TRBJ2-1; tentative D call: TRBD2 (5 bases). Deletions cut 0 bases from V and 8 bases from J, with 8 bases between. Germline lookup yields CDR1 MGHDK and CDR2 SYGVNS. The CDR3 loop spans 13 amino acids. CDR3 in amino acids: CASSEYEGHEQFF. DNA for the CDR3: TGTGCCAGCAGTGAATATGAGGGCCATGAGCAGTTCTTC.

As DNA, the CDR3 is TGCGCCAGCAGCTGGGGACTAGCGGGGGGCAGCTCCTACGAGCAGTACTTC. Translated: CASSWGLAGGSSYEQYF. The rearrangement uses TRBV5-1 and TRBJ2-7; 15 bases fit TRBD2. The trim removed 3 bases at V and 0 bases at J, leaving 4 bases unmatched. The CDR3 extends over 17 amino acids. Germline V gives CDR1 SGHRS, CDR2 YFSETQ.